The rows below give T cell receptor beta chains drawn from one sample of a study of cytomegalovirus exposure and HLA in healthy donors. Assay: immunoSEQ multiplex PCR; the TCRdb copy retains only in-frame clones and omits some. The sample holds about 140,000 clones, 80% to 90% seen once. Source material: PBMCs. These receptors all come from a young woman in good health and CMV-seropositive. Both conserved end residues are part of each CDR3. A D gene is named only where the DNA matches it firmly. Part of the rows lack a size; the others show once, few, many or a class for expanded clones.

cdr3_aa: CASRMTSGKTRGGELFF
cdr3_nt: TGTGCCAGCAGAATGACTAGCGGAAAAACACGTGGCGGGGAGCTGTTTTTT
v_call: TRBV28
d_call: TRBD2
clone_size: once
j_call: TRBJ2-2

cdr3_aa: CASSLTGFETQYF
cdr3_nt: TGTGCCAGCAGCTTGACAGGGTTCGAGACCCAGTACTTC
v_call: TRBV13
d_call: TRBD1
clone_size: NA
j_call: TRBJ2-5

cdr3_aa: CASSMENGYYEQYF
cdr3_nt: TGTGCCAGTAGTATGGAGAACGGATACTACGAGCAGTACTTC
v_call: TRBV19
d_call: NA
clone_size: NA
j_call: TRBJ2-7

cdr3_aa: CASSLEARWGAQYF
cdr3_nt: TGTGCCAGCAGCTTAGAGGCGAGATGGGGCGCCCAGTACTTC
v_call: TRBV7-9
d_call: NA
clone_size: NA
j_call: TRBJ2-5

cdr3_aa: CASSLVKGTSFQYF
cdr3_nt: TGTGCCAGCAGTTTAGTAAAGGGGACTAGCTTTCAGTACTTC
v_call: TRBV27
d_call: TRBD2
clone_size: few
j_call: TRBJ2-5

cdr3_aa: CASSLRGGETQYF
cdr3_nt: TGTGCCAGCAGTTTAAGAGGGGGTGAGACCCAGTACTTC
v_call: TRBV27
d_call: NA
clone_size: NA
j_call: TRBJ2-5

cdr3_aa: CAGGRNYGYTF
cdr3_nt: TGTGCGGGGGGGCGGAACTATGGCTACACCTTC
v_call: TRBV6-6
d_call: NA
clone_size: once
j_call: TRBJ1-2

cdr3_aa: CASNSGTGHEKLFF
cdr3_nt: TGTGCCAGCAACTCCGGGACAGGGCATGAAAAACTGTTTTTT
v_call: TRBV28
d_call: TRBD1
clone_size: NA
j_call: TRBJ1-4

cdr3_aa: CASSPRDREETQYF
cdr3_nt: TGTGCCAGCAGTCCACGGGACAGGGAGGAGACCCAGTACTTC
v_call: TRBV27
d_call: TRBD1
clone_size: once
j_call: TRBJ2-5

cdr3_aa: CASSLAGTSENTGELFF
cdr3_nt: TGTGCCAGCAGCTTAGCCGGGACTAGCGAGAACACCGGGGAGCTGTTTTTT
v_call: TRBV7-3
d_call: TRBD2
clone_size: NA
j_call: TRBJ2-2

cdr3_aa: CASSSPGTGWGTEAFF
cdr3_nt: TGTGCCAGCAGTTCCCCCGGGACAGGCTGGGGCACTGAAGCTTTCTTT
v_call: TRBV6-5
d_call: TRBD1
clone_size: NA
j_call: TRBJ1-1

cdr3_aa: CASSLVASSQYF
cdr3_nt: TGTGCCAGCAGCTTAGTGGCTAGTAGTCAGTACTTC
v_call: TRBV11-2
d_call: NA
clone_size: once
j_call: TRBJ2-7

cdr3_aa: CASSTDRGRQPQHF
cdr3_nt: TGTGCCAGTAGTACCGACAGGGGGCGTCAGCCCCAGCATTTT
v_call: TRBV19
d_call: TRBD1
clone_size: NA
j_call: TRBJ1-5

cdr3_aa: CASSPGPGTGMSSRTGELFF
cdr3_nt: TGTGCCAGCAGCCCTGGACCCGGGACAGGGATGTCTTCTAGGACCGGGGAGCTGTTTTTT
v_call: TRBV28
d_call: TRBD1
clone_size: NA
j_call: TRBJ2-2

cdr3_aa: CASSMKLAGINEQFF
cdr3_nt: TGTGCCAGCAGCATGAAACTAGCGGGCATCAATGAGCAGTTCTTC
v_call: TRBV5-4
d_call: TRBD2
clone_size: NA
j_call: TRBJ2-1

cdr3_aa: CSVPGQGSMNTEAFF
cdr3_nt: TGCAGCGTGCCGGGACAGGGATCCATGAACACTGAAGCTTTCTTT
v_call: TRBV29-1
d_call: TRBD1
clone_size: NA
j_call: TRBJ1-1

cdr3_aa: CASSLQGVPGYGYTF
cdr3_nt: TGTGCCAGCAGCTTGCAGGGGGTACCGGGCTATGGCTACACCTTC
v_call: TRBV5-6
d_call: TRBD1
clone_size: NA
j_call: TRBJ1-2

cdr3_aa: CASSSTSGEGPDTQYF
cdr3_nt: TGTGCCAGCAGCAGTACTAGCGGGGAGGGTCCAGATACGCAGTATTTT
v_call: TRBV21-1
d_call: NA
clone_size: NA
j_call: TRBJ2-3

cdr3_aa: CASSLNGDTQYF
cdr3_nt: TGTGCCAGCAGCTTAAACGGAGATACGCAGTATTTT
v_call: TRBV7-8
d_call: NA
clone_size: NA
j_call: TRBJ2-3

cdr3_aa: CASGNRGTDTQYF
cdr3_nt: TGTGCCAGCGGGAATAGGGGTACAGATACGCAGTATTTT
v_call: TRBV7-9
d_call: NA
clone_size: once
j_call: TRBJ2-3

cdr3_aa: CASSWSDRNQPQHF
cdr3_nt: TGTGCCAGCTCATGGTCGGACAGAAATCAGCCCCAGCATTTT
v_call: TRBV2
d_call: NA
clone_size: NA
j_call: TRBJ1-5

cdr3_aa: CSARGNPLPF
cdr3_nt: TGCAGTGCAAGGGGCAACCCCCTGCCCTTC
v_call: TRBV20-1
d_call: NA
clone_size: NA
j_call: TRBJ1-2

cdr3_aa: CASSFPGGETQYF
cdr3_nt: TGTGCCAGCAGCTTCCCGGGGGGAGAGACCCAGTACTTC
v_call: TRBV7-9
d_call: TRBD2
clone_size: NA
j_call: TRBJ2-5

cdr3_aa: CASSLLGENTEAFF
cdr3_nt: TGTGCCAGCAGTTTATTAGGGGAGAACACTGAAGCTTTCTTT
v_call: TRBV27
d_call: NA
clone_size: NA
j_call: TRBJ1-1

cdr3_aa: CASSLGSVRETQYF
cdr3_nt: TGCGCCAGCAGCTTGGGCAGCGTCCGAGAGACCCAGTACTTC
v_call: TRBV5-1
d_call: NA
clone_size: NA
j_call: TRBJ2-5

cdr3_aa: CASSKGVLAKNIQYF
cdr3_nt: TGTGCCAGCAGCAAGGGGGTTCTAGCCAAAAACATTCAGTACTTC
v_call: TRBV2
d_call: NA
clone_size: NA
j_call: TRBJ2-4